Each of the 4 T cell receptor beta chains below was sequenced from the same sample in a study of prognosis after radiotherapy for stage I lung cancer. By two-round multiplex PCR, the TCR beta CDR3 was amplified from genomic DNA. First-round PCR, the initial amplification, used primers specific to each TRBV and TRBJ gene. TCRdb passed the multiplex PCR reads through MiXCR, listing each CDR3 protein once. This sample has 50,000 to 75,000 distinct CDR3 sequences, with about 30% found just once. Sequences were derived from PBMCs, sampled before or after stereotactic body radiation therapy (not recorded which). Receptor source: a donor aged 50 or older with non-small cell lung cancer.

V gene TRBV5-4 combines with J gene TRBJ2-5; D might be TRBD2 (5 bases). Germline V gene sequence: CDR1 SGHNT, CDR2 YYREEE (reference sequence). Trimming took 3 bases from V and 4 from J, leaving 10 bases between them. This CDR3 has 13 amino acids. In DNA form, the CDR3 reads TGTGCCAGCAGCTACCCTGAGGGAGAGACCCAGTACTTC. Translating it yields CASSYPEGETQYF.

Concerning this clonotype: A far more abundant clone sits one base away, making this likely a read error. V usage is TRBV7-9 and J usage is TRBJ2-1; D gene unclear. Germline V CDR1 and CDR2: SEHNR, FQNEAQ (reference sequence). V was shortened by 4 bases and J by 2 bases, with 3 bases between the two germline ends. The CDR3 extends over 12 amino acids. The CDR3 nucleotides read TGTGCCAGCAGCTGGCCCTACAATGAGCAGTTCTTC. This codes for CASSWPYNEQFF.

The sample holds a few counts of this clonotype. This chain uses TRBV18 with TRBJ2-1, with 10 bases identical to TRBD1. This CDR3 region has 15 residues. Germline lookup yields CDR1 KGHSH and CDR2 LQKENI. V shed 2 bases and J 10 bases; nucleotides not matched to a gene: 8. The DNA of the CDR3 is TGTGCCAGCTCACCAGGGACAGGGGCAGCGGGGGAGCAGTTCTTC. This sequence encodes CASSPGTGAAGEQFF.

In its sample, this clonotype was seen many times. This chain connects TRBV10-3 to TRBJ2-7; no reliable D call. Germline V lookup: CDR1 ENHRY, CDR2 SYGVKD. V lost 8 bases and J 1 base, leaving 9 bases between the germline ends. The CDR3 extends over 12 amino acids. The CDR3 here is CAIGGESYEQYF. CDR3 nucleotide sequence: TGTGCCATCGGCGGCGAGTCCTACGAGCAGTACTTC.